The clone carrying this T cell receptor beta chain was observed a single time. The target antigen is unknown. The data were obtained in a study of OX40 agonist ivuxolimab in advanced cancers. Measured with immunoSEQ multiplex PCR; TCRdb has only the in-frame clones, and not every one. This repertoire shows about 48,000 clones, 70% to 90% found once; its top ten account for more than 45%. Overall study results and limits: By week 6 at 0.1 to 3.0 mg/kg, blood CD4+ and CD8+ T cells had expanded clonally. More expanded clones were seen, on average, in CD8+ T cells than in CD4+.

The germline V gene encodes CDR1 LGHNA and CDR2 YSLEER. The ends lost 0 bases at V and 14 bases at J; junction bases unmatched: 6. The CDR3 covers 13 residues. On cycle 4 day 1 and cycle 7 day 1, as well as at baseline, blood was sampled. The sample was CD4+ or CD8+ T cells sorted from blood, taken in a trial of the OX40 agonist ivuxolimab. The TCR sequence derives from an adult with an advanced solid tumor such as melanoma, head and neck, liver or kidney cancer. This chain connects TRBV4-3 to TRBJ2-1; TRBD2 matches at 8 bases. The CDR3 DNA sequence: TGCGCCAGCAGCCAAGATCGAGCGGGGGAGGAGTTCTTC. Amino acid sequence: CASSQDRAGEEFF.